This T cell receptor beta chain was retrieved from a study of CXCR3-negative and CXCR3-positive naive CD8 T cells. For the study at large: Every library held about 1.5 +/- 0.3 million TRB reads, and the total came to roughly 150 million. General study findings and limits: Comparison of naive cells showed more hydrophobic TRB CDR3s in CXCR3-positive than in CXCR3-negative naive cells. Unlike memory cells, which differed, naive CXCR3-negative and CXCR3-positive cells had similar TRBV-TRBJ usage.

5' RACE that incorporated UMI labels was used to prepare the TRB cDNA libraries. With the 5' RACE reads reprocessed, TCRdb shows one record per CDR3 protein and no DNA. The sample has over 150,000 distinct CDR3 sequences; the top ten hold approximately 0.46%. Comment on this clonotype: Its matching antigen is unknown.

Naive CD8+ T lymphocytes were specified as CD45RO-CCR7+CD27+CD95-. Germline assignment: CDR1 SEHNR and CDR2 FQNEAQ (reference sequence). The CDR3 runs to 15 residues. This sequence was found in a human donor in good health. Some clones in this sample may be carry-over from other donors' samples. Sample: naive CXCR3+ CD8+ T cells from blood. This sample's subset: CD45RO-CCR7+CD27+CD95- naive CD8+ T cells expressing CXCR3 (TNR3+). This chain links TRBV7-9 with TRBJ2-1. The CDR3 protein is CASSETIGKSNEQFF.